The sample holds one count of the clone carrying this T cell receptor (beta chain). The data derive from a study of cytomegalovirus exposure and HLA in healthy donors. Both 60 Vbeta primers and 13 Jbeta primers went into the PCR. Repertoires were generated with immunoSEQ multiplex PCR, while TCRdb's copy carries only in-frame clones and drops some. Here the sample spans 200,000 or so clones, around 85% being singletons. Germline CDR1 is SGHTS and CDR2 is YDEGEE. V shed 4 bases, J shed 3 bases, and the junction held 5 bases outside the gene matches. This CDR3 has 15 amino acids. The TCR originated in a middle-aged man in good health and CMV-seropositive. The specimen was PBMCs. The chain recombines TRBV5-8 with TRBJ2-5, with 11 bases lining up with TRBD1. The CDR3 loop reads CASSPGTGGEETQYF. The DNA for the CDR3 is TGTGCCAGCAGCCCTGGGACAGGGGGGGAAGAGACCCAGTACTTC.